These 11 T cell receptor beta chains were sequenced from one sample in a study of blood T cell repertoires in COVID-19. The repertoire was sequenced with immunoSEQ multiplex PCR; TCRdb's copy has only in-frame clones and lacks some. The table lists 30,000 to 40,000 clones, 88% of them singletons. Sample: peripheral blood. The receptors shown here come from a man between 65 and 80 years old with active COVID-19.

The rearrangement uses TRBV5-1 and TRBJ2-5, with TRBD2 as a possible D gene (5 bases). The CDR3 runs to 14 residues. The germline V and J ends were trimmed by 1 base and 5 bases, with 12 bases remaining between them. Germline V gives CDR1 SGHRS, CDR2 YFSETQ. Here the CDR3 DNA reads TGCGCCAGCAGCTTGCGTGCGGACTTCGAGACCCAGTACTTC. Protein product: CASSLRADFETQYF.

The chain employs TRBV7-2 and TRBJ1-6; 10 bases match TRBD1. J lost 9 bases, V lost 6 bases, and 2 bases had no gene match. Per the germline V gene, CDR1 is SGHTA and CDR2 is FQGNSA. This CDR3 spans 13 amino acids. The CDR3 sequence: CASRGQGSSPLHF. CDR3 nucleotide sequence: TGTGCCAGCAGGGGACAGGGGAGTTCACCCCTCCACTTT.

This chain connects TRBV10-3 to TRBJ1-1; D not certain. Looked up from germline, CDR1 is ENHRY and CDR2 is SYGVKD. The ends were cut back, 5 bases at V and 0 bases at J, with 16 bases in the middle. The CDR3 sequence is 16 residues long. CDR3 coding DNA: TGTGCCATCAGTCCCTATAGCGGAACGATGAACACTGAAGCTTTCTTT. Translation: CAISPYSGTMNTEAFF.

The rearrangement joins TRBV5-8 to TRBJ2-3; 9 bases are a match to TRBD1. Germline-derived CDR1 and CDR2 are SGHTS and YDEGEE. V gave up 4 bases and J gave up 4 bases; unmatched junction bases: 10. The CDR3 totals 16 residues. The CDR3 reads CASSAGTGYLADTQYF. The CDR3 DNA reads TGTGCCAGCAGCGCCGGGACAGGGTATCTAGCAGATACGCAGTATTTT.

The chain is built from TRBV27 and TRBJ1-3, with no clear D. Germline loops: CDR1 MNHEY, CDR2 SMNVEV (reference sequence). Trimming left V 6 bases short and J 0 bases short, with 12 bases between. The CDR3 totals 15 residues. This CDR3 reads CASSRTGSSGNTIYF. Here the CDR3 DNA reads TGTGCCAGCAGCAGGACGGGGAGCTCTGGAAACACCATATATTTT.

The chain is built from TRBV9 and TRBJ1-3, with D maybe TRBD1 (5 bases). The length of the CDR3 is 18 residues. V was trimmed by 4 bases and J by 3 bases, leaving 23 bases between them. CDR1 SGDLS and CDR2 YYNGEE come from the germline V gene. In DNA, the CDR3 is TGTGCCAGCAGCTTTTCTCCGAGGGAGGGGAGGGTTGGAAACACCATATATTTT. Protein: CASSFSPREGRVGNTIYF.

This sequence joins TRBV28 and TRBJ2-7; 7 bases are a match to TRBD2. J gave up 1 base and V 7 bases, and 13 bases lay outside the gene matches. The CDR3 is made up of 16 amino acids. CDR1 and CDR2 (germline): MDHEN, SYDVKM. The CDR3 region is CASTPPGLAASYEQYF. The CDR3 DNA sequence: TGTGCCAGCACCCCTCCGGGGCTAGCGGCTTCCTACGAGCAGTACTTC.

This rearrangement joins TRBV6-2 or TRBV6-3 to TRBJ1-1, with D maybe TRBD1 (5 bases). The ends were cut back, 2 bases at V and 3 bases at J, with 28 bases in the middle. The CDR3 is made up of 20 amino acids. Germline values: CDR1 MNHEY, CDR2 SVGEGT. This chain's CDR3 is CASSYPILTRQHSGDTEAFF. CDR3 in DNA: TGTGCCAGCAGTTACCCTATTCTCACTCGACAGCATTCGGGGGACACTGAAGCTTTCTTT.

This clone was seen once. This chain joins TRBV7-8 and TRBJ2-1, with a possible D match to TRBD2 (5 bases). Trimming took off 5 bases at V and 0 bases at J, with 14 bases between the two ends. This CDR3 is 16 amino acids long. Germline V gives CDR1 SGHVS, CDR2 FQNEAQ. CDR3 region: CASSLIAMSSYNEQFF. The CDR3 DNA reads as TGTGCCAGCAGCCTTATAGCGATGAGCTCCTACAATGAGCAGTTCTTC.

The chain is built from TRBV18 and TRBJ2-5, with D possibly being TRBD1 (6 bases). The CDR3 has 17 amino acids. The V end was cut by 4 bases, the J end by 0 bases, with 18 bases between. Per germline, CDR1 KGHSH and CDR2 LQKENI. The CDR3 protein is CASSRNRDTAYQETQYF. The CDR3 nucleotides read TGTGCCAGCTCACGGAACCGGGACACCGCTTACCAAGAGACCCAGTACTTC. Together with reference TRBV18 and TRBJ2-5, the CDR3 gives the full variable domain: NAGVMQNPRHLVRRRGQEARLRCSPMKGHSHVYWYRQLPEEGLKFMVYLQKENIIDESGMPKERFSAEFPKEGPSILRIQQVVRGDSAAYFCASSRNRDTAYQETQYFGPGTRLLVL.

The chain couples TRBV5-4 to TRBJ2-1; D possibly corresponds to TRBD2 (6 bases). V lost 0 bases to trimming and J lost 5 bases, with 18 bases between them. This CDR3 has 17 amino acids. Germline V gives CDR1 SGHNT, CDR2 YYREEE (reference sequence). Here the CDR3 reads CASSLGWGGERNNEQFF. The CDR3 DNA sequence: TGTGCCAGCAGCTTGGGCTGGGGAGGAGAAAGGAACAATGAGCAGTTCTTC. Full variable domain (outside the CDR3, taken from reference TRBV5-4 and TRBJ2-1): ETGVTQSPTHLIKTRGQQVTLRCSSQSGHNTVSWYQQALGQGPQFIFQYYREEENGRGNFPPRFSGLQFPNYSSELNVNALELDDSALYLCASSLGWGGERNNEQFFGPGTRLTVL.